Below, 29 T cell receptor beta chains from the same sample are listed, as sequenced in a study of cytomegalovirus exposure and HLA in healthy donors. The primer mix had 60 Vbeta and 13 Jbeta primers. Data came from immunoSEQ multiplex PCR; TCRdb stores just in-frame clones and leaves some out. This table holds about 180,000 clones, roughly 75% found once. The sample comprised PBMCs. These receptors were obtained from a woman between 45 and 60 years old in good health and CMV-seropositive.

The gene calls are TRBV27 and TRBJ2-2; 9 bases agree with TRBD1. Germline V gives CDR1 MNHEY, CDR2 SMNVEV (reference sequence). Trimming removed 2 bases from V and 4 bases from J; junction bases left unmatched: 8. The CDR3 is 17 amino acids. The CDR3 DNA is TGTGCCAGCAGTTTAAGGGGGGGACAGGGTTCCACCGGGGAGCTGTTTTTT. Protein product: CASSLRGGQGSTGELFF.

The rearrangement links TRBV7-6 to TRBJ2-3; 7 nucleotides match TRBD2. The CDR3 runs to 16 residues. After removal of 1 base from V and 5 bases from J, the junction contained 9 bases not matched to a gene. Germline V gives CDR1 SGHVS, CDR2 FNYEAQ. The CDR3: CASSLGAGEFVDTQYF. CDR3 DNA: TGTGCCAGCAGCTTAGGGGCGGGAGAGTTTGTAGATACGCAGTATTTT.

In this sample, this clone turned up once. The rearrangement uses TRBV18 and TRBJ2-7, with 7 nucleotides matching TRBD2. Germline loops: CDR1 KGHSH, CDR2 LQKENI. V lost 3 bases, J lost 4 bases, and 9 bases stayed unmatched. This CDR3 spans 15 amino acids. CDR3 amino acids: CASSPASERGYEQYF. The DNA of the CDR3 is TGTGCCAGCTCACCCGCGTCGGAGCGGGGATACGAGCAGTACTTC.

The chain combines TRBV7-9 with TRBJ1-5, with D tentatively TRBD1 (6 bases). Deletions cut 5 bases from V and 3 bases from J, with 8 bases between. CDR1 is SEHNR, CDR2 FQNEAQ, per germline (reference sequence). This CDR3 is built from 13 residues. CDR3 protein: CASSHRVNQPQHF. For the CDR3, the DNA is TGTGCCAGCAGCCACAGGGTCAATCAGCCCCAGCATTTT.

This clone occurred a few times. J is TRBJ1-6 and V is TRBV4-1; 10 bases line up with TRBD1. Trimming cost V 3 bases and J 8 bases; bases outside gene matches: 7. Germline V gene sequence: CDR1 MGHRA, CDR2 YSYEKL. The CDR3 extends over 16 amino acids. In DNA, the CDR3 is TGCGCCAGCAGCCACACATCCGGGACAGGGGATTCACCCCTCCACTTT. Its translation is CASSHTSGTGDSPLHF.

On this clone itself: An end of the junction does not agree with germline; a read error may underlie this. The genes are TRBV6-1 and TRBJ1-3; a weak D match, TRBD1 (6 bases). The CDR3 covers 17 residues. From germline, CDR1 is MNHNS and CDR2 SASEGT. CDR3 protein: CASSEVDRFYSGNTVYF. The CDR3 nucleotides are TGTGCCAGCAGTGAAGTGGACAGATTCTACTCTGGAAACACCGTATATTTT.

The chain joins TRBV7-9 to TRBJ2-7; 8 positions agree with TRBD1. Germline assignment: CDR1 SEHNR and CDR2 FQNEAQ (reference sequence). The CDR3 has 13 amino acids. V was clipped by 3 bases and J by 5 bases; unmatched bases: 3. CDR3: CASSLTGANEQYF. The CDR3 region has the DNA TGTGCCAGCAGCTTGACAGGGGCGAACGAGCAGTACTTC.

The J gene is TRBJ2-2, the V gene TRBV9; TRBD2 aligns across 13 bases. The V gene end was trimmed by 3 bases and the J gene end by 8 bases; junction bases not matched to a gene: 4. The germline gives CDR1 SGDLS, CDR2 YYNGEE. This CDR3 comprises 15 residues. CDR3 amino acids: CASSARTSGGGELFF. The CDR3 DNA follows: TGTGCCAGCAGCGCCCGGACTAGCGGGGGAGGGGAGCTGTTTTTT.

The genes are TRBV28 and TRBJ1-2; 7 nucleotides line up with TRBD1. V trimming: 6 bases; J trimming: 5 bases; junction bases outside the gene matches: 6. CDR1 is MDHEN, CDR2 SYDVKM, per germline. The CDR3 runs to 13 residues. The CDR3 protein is CASSLTGRYGYTF. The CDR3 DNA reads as TGTGCCAGCAGCCTGACAGGGAGGTATGGCTACACCTTC.

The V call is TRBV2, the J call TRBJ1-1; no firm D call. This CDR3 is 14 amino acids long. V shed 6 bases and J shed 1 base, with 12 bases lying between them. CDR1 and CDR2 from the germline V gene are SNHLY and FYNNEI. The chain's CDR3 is CASSLAASNTEAFF. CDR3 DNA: TGTGCCAGCAGCTTAGCCGCTTCGAACACTGAAGCTTTCTTT.

CDR3 loop: CASSVGPTGEKLFF. CDR3 DNA: TGTGCCAGCAGCGTAGGCCCCACCGGGGAAAAACTGTTTTTT. The rearrangement links TRBV9 to TRBJ1-4; D not certain. The CDR3 is 14 residues long. V shed 0 bases and J shed 8 bases, with 11 bases lying between them. The germline gives CDR1 SGDLS, CDR2 YYNGEE.

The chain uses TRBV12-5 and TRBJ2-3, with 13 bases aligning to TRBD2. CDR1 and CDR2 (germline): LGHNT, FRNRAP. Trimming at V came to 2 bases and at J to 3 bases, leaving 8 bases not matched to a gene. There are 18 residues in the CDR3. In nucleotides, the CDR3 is TGTGCTAGTGGTTTGAGCTCAGGACTAGCGGGAGAGACAGATACGCAGTATTTT. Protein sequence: CASGLSSGLAGETDTQYF.

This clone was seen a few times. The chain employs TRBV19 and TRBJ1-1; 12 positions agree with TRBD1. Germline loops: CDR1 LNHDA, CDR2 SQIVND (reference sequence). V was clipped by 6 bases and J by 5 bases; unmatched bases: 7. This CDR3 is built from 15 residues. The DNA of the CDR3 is TGTGCCAGTAGGAGGGACAGGGGGCTAGGAACTGAAGCTTTCTTT. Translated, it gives CASRRDRGLGTEAFF.

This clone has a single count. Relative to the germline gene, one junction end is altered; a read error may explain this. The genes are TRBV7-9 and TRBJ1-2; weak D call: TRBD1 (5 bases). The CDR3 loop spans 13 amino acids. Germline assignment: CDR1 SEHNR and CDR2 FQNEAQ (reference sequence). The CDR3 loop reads CSSSRDSNYGYTF. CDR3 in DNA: TGTTCCAGCAGTAGGGACTCTAACTATGGCTACACCTTC. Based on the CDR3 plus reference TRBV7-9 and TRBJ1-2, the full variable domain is DTGVSQNPRHKITKRGQNVTFRCDPISEHNRLYWYRQTLGQGPEFLTYFQNEAQLEKSRLLSDRFSAERPKGSFSTLEIQRTEQGDSAMYLCSSSRDSNYGYTFGSGTRLTVV.

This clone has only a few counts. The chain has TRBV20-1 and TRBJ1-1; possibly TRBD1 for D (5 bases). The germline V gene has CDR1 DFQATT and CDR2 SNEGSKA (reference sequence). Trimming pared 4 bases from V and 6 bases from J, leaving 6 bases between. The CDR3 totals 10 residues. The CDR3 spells CSATGAEAFF. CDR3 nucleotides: TGCAGTGCTACGGGGGCTGAAGCTTTCTTT.

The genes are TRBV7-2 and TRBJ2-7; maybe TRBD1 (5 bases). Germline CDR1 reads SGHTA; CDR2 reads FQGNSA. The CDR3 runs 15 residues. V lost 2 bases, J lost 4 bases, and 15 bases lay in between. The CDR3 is CASSLHQGKGYEQYF. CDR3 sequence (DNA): TGTGCCAGCAGCTTACATCAGGGAAAGGGATACGAGCAGTACTTC. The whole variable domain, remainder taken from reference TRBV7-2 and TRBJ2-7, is GAGVSQSPSNKVTEKGKDVELRCDPISGHTALYWYRQSLGQGLEFLIYFQGNSAPDKSGLPSDRFSAERTGGSVSTLTIQRTQQEDSAVYLCASSLHQGKGYEQYFGPGTRLTVT.

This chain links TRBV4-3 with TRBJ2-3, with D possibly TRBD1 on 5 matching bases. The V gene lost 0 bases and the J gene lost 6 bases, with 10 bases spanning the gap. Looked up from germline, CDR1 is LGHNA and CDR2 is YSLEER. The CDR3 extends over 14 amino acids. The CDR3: CASSQEVGVDTQYF. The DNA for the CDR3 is TGCGCCAGCAGCCAAGAGGTAGGGGTGGATACGCAGTATTTT.

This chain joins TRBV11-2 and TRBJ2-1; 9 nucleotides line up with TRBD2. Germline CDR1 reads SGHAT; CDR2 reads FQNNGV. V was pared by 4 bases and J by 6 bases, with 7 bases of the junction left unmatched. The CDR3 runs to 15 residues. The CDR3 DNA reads TGTGCCAGCAGCTGGCTAGGCGGGGGGGCCAATGAGCAGTTCTTC. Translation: CASSWLGGGANEQFF.

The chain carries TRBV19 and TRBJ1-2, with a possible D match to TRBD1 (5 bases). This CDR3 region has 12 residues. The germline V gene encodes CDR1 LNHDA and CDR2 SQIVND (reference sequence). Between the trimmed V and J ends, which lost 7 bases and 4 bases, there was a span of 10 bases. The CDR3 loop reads CASTQRGYGYTF. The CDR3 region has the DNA TGTGCCAGTACCCAAAGGGGCTATGGCTACACCTTC.

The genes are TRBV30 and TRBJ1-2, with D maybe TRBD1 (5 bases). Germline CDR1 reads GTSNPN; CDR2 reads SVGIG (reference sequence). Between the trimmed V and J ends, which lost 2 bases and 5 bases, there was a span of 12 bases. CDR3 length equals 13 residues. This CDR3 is CAWSNGGGYGYTF. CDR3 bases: TGTGCCTGGAGTAACGGGGGAGGGTATGGCTACACCTTC.

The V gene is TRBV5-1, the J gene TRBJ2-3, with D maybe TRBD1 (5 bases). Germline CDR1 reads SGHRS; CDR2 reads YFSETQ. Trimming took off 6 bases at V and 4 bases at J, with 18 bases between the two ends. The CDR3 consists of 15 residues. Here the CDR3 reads CASTFASGSADTQYF. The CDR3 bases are TGCGCCAGCACCTTTGCCTCAGGGTCCGCAGATACGCAGTATTTT.

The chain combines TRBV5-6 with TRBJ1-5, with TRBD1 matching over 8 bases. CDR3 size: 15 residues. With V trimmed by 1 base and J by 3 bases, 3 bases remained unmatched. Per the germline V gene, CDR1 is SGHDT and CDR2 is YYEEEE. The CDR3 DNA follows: TGTGCCAGCAGCTTGACAGGGGGGTACAATCAGCCCCAGCATTTT. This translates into CASSLTGGYNQPQHF.

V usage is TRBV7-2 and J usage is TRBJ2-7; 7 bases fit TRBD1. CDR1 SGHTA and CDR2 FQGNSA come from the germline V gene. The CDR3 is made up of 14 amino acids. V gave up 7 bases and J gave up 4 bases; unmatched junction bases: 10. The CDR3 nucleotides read TGTGCCAGCAACGCCGGGACAGCTTTTTACGAGCAGTACTTC. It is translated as CASNAGTAFYEQYF.

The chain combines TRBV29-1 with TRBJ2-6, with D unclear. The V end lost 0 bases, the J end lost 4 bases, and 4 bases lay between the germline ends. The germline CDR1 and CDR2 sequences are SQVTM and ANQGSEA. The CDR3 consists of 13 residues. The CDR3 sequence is CSVEEQGANVLTF. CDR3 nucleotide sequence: TGCAGCGTTGAAGAGCAGGGGGCCAACGTCCTGACTTTC.

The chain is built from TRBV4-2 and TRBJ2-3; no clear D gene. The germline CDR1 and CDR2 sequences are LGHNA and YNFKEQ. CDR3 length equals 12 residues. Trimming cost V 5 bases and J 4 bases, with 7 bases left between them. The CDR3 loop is CASSSMSDTQYF. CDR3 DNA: TGTGCCAGCAGCTCCATGTCAGATACGCAGTATTTT.

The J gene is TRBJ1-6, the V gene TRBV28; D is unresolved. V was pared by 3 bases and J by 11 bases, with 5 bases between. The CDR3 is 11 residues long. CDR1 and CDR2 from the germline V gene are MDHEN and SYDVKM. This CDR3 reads CASSLRPPLHF. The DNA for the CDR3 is TGTGCCAGCAGTTTGAGGCCACCCCTCCACTTT.

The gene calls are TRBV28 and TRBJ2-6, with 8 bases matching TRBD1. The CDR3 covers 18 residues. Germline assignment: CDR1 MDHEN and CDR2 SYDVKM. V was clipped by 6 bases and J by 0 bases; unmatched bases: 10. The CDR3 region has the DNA TGTGCCAGCAGCCCAAGGGGACAGGCCCTCTCTGGGGCCAACGTCCTGACTTTC. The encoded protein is CASSPRGQALSGANVLTF.

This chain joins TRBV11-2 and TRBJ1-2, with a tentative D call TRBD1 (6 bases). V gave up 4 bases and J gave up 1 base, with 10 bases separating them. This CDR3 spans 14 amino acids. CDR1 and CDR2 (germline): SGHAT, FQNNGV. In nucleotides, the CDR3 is TGTGCCAGCAGCTGGGGACACCTTAACTATGGCTACACCTTC. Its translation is CASSWGHLNYGYTF.

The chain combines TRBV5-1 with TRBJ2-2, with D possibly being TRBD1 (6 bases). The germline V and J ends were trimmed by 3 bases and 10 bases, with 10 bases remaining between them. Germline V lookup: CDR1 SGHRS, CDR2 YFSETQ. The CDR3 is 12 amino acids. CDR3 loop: CASSWDTVELFF. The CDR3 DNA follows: TGCGCCAGCAGCTGGGACACGGTGGAGCTGTTTTTT.